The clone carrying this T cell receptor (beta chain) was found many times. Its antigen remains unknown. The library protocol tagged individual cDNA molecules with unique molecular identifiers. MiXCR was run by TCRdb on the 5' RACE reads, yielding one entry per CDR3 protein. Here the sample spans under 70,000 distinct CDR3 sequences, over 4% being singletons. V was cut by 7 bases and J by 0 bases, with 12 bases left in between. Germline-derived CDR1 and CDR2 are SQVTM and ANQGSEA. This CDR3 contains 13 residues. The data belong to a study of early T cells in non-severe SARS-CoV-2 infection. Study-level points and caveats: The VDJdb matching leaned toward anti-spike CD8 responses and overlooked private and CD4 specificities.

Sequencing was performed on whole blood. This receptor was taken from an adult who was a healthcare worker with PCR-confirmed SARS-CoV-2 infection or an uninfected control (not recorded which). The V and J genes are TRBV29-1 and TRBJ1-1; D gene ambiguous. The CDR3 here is CSAHGEMNTEAFF. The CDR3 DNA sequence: TGCAGCGCCCACGGGGAAATGAACACTGAAGCTTTCTTT.